The present entry profiles one TCR beta chain with its context. Antigen specificity is unknown. These data originate in a study of immune cell composition in non-small cell lung cancer. V lost 2 bases to trimming and J lost 1 base, with 8 bases between them. The CDR3 loop spans 14 amino acids. Germline V gene data show CDR1 as MNHEY and CDR2 as SMNVEV (reference sequence). Study results and caveats: Squamous carcinomas (about 75%) more often had tumour-associated clones >0.5% than adenocarcinomas (approximately 35%). Tumour-reactive clones were not shown to match dominant in vivo tumour clones.

Measured with immunoSEQ multiplex PCR; TCRdb has only the in-frame clones, and not every one. The sample carries over 6,000 clones, around four fifths recorded once. The rearrangement uses TRBV27 and TRBJ1-2; a possible D gene is TRBD1 (6 bases). Sequenced sample: lung tumor tissue. The TCR was taken from a human donor with non-small cell lung cancer. CDR3 in amino acids: CASSLKGGNYGYTF. The CDR3, as DNA: TGTGCCAGCAGTTTAAAGGGGGGTAACTATGGCTACACCTTC.